The clone carrying this TCR beta chain was seen more than once but under ten times. Its antigen is still unknown. The CDR3 spans 12 residues. The ends were cut back, 7 bases at V and 6 bases at J, with 12 bases in the middle. Looked up from germline, CDR1 is SNHLY and CDR2 is FYNNEI. The sample comes from a study of T cell repertoires in cytomegalovirus infection. The study, taken as a whole, reports: Within the response measured ex vivo, HLA-C-restricted CMV-specific TCR beta clonotypes were dominant.

TCRdb passed the reads through MiXCR, listing each CDR3 protein once. The sample includes hundreds of thousands of distinct CDR3 sequences, approximately 31% of them seen just once. The starting material was cultured CD8+ T cells from PBMCs, obtained from culture after CMV antigen stimulation. The rearrangement links TRBV2 to TRBJ1-1; D gene unclear. This TCR came from a human donor in good health (CMV status not recorded). Some clones in this sample may be carry-over from other donors' samples. The CDR3 nucleotides read TGTGCCAGCATGGCGGGAGAACCTGAAGCTTTCTTT. Residues: CASMAGEPEAFF.